The 14 T cell receptor beta chains below come from one sample, sequenced in a study of shared clonotypes between healthy human individuals. Naive CD8 cells lacked CD45RO, underwent positive selection for CCR7 and left out terminally differentiated effector memory CD45RA+ cells. The table came from immunoSEQ multiplex PCR; TCRdb's copy has only in-frame clones and leaves some out. The repertoire holds millions of clones, 93% seen once, with under 2% in the top ten. The sequencing sample was made of naive CD8+ T cells from PBMCs. Source of these receptors: a young man in good health. Some clones in this sample may be carry-over from other donors' samples.

The rearrangement joins TRBV28 to TRBJ1-5; no reliable D call. The germline V gene has CDR1 MDHEN and CDR2 SYDVKM. The CDR3 is 16 residues long. The V gene lost 4 bases and the J gene lost 3 bases, with 16 bases spanning the gap. CDR3 in amino acids: CASSSHSGPFNQPQHF. In DNA, the CDR3 is TGTGCCAGCAGTTCACACTCCGGGCCTTTCAATCAGCCCCAGCATTTT.

The chain carries TRBV29-1 and TRBJ1-2; possibly TRBD1 for D (5 bases). Germline V gives CDR1 SQVTM, CDR2 ANQGSEA. This CDR3 spans 11 amino acids. V was clipped by 4 bases and J by 6 bases, with 9 bases between them. Here the CDR3 reads CSVVGLHGYTF. In nucleotides, the CDR3 is TGCAGCGTTGTGGGACTTCATGGCTACACCTTC.

As to this clone: This same CDR3 is encoded by further DNA sequences in the sample. V is TRBV27 and J is TRBJ2-7; 10 bases line up with TRBD1. This CDR3 is built from 14 residues. Losses at the gene ends were 4 bases for V and 7 bases for J; bases not matched to a gene: 7. Per the germline V gene, CDR1 is MNHEY and CDR2 is SMNVEV (reference sequence). CDR3 sequence reads: CASSYGTGAGEQYF. CDR3 DNA sequence: TGTGCCAGCAGTTACGGGACAGGGGCGGGGGAGCAGTACTTC.

This chain uses TRBV2 with TRBJ1-2; D may be TRBD1 (6 bases). This CDR3 comprises 17 residues. Germline values: CDR1 SNHLY, CDR2 FYNNEI. Trimming removed 1 base from V and 3 bases from J, with 18 bases in between. In DNA, the CDR3 is TGTGCCAGCAGTGAAGAAGTTATGGGGGGGCGGTACTATGGCTACACCTTC. This sequence encodes CASSEEVMGGRYYGYTF. Full variable domain (remainder filled in from reference TRBV2 and TRBJ1-2): EPEVTQTPSHQVTQMGQEVILRCVPISNHLYFYWYRQILGQKVEFLVSFYNNEISEKSEIFDDQFSVERPDGSNFTLKIRSTKLEDSAMYFCASSEEVMGGRYYGYTFGSGTRLTVV.

A single count supports this clone. V and J are TRBV5-4 and TRBJ2-7, with 8 bases fitting TRBD1. Germline lookup yields CDR1 SGHNT and CDR2 YYREEE (reference sequence). The CDR3 has 15 amino acids. V lost 4 bases, J lost 3 bases, and 9 bases stayed unmatched. The CDR3 DNA reads as TGTGCCAGCAGCATTGGGACAGGCCCAATCTACGAGCAGTACTTC. Its translation is CASSIGTGPIYEQYF. The full variable domain, with the rest looked up from reference TRBV5-4 and TRBJ2-7, is ETGVTQSPTHLIKTRGQQVTLRCSSQSGHNTVSWYQQALGQGPQFIFQYYREEENGRGNFPPRFSGLQFPNYSSELNVNALELDDSALYLCASSIGTGPIYEQYFGPGTRLTVT.

This chain uses TRBV6-5 with TRBJ1-4; D not resolved. The V and J ends lost 8 bases and 8 bases respectively, with 6 bases between them. The germline gives CDR1 MNHEY, CDR2 SVGAGI. The CDR3 is 10 amino acids. CDR3 in DNA: TGTGCCAGCGGGAACGAAAAACTGTTTTTT. It specifies CASGNEKLFF.

This clone was observed a handful of times. The gene calls are TRBV7-9 and TRBJ1-5; D is uncertain. CDR1 and CDR2 from the germline V gene are SEHNR and FQNEAQ (reference sequence). The germline V and J ends were trimmed by 10 bases and 6 bases, with 10 bases remaining between them. The CDR3 is 11 amino acids. CDR3 protein: CAILRGQPQHF. The CDR3 bases are TGTGCCATCCTCCGGGGTCAGCCCCAGCATTTT.

The genes are TRBV7-3 and TRBJ2-2, with unresolved D. V shed 1 base and J shed 2 bases, with 14 bases lying between them. Germline assignment: CDR1 SGHTA and CDR2 FQGTGA. This CDR3 comprises 17 residues. The CDR3 bases are TGTGCCAGCAGCTTAAATCCCCCTAGGCCAAACACCGGGGAGCTGTTTTTT. Protein product: CASSLNPPRPNTGELFF.

This chain links TRBV5-3 with TRBJ2-7; no definite D call. TRBV5-3 is identified as an open reading frame with a role that is uncertain. Trimming shortened V by 4 bases and J by 7 bases, and 15 bases separated the two germline ends. CDR3 length equals 13 residues. The CDR3 region is CARSQLPWGEQYF. In DNA, the CDR3 is TGTGCCAGAAGCCAGCTCCCGTGGGGAGAGCAGTACTTC.

This clone was seen more than once but under ten times. The V call is TRBV28, the J call TRBJ1-5; the match to TRBD1 covers 9 bases. In germline, CDR1 is MDHEN, CDR2 SYDVKM. The junction had 14 bases not matched to a gene; V was cut back by 7 bases and J by 7 bases. The CDR3 is made up of 16 amino acids. The CDR3 loop is CASTPTRDRVEQPQHF. CDR3 coding DNA: TGTGCCAGCACCCCTACCCGGGACAGGGTCGAGCAGCCCCAGCATTTT.

V and J are TRBV7-9 and TRBJ1-4; the D gene is possibly TRBD1 (6 bases). Trimming removed 5 bases from V and 8 bases from J, with 18 bases in between. This CDR3 spans 15 amino acids. Germline CDR1 reads SEHNR; CDR2 reads FQNEAQ (reference sequence). Here the CDR3 DNA reads TGTGCCAGCAGCCTACCGGGCGGGGGCGCGGAAAAACTGTTTTTT. It codes for CASSLPGGGAEKLFF.

The chain recombines TRBV28 with TRBJ2-2, with D hard to call. The CDR3 totals 15 residues. V lost 4 bases and J lost 1, with 10 bases in between. Germline V gives CDR1 MDHEN, CDR2 SYDVKM. This CDR3 is CASSSPHRNTGELFF. The CDR3 DNA is TGTGCCAGCAGTTCTCCACACAGGAACACCGGGGAGCTGTTTTTT. Drawing the rest from reference TRBV28 and TRBJ2-2, the complete variable domain is DVKVTQSSRYLVKRTGEKVFLECVQDMDHENMFWYRQDPGLGLRLIYFSYDVKMKEKGDIPEGYSVSREKKERFSLILESASTNQTSMYLCASSSPHRNTGELFFGEGSRLTVL.

This sequence joins TRBV9 and TRBJ1-1; D call uncertain. V lost 4 bases, J lost 8 bases, and 15 bases lay in between. The CDR3 runs to 13 residues. The germline V gene has CDR1 SGDLS and CDR2 YYNGEE. The CDR3 sequence is CASSPGGNPEAFF. The CDR3 coding sequence is TGTGCCAGCAGCCCAGGTGGGAATCCCGAAGCTTTCTTT.

V usage is TRBV28 and J usage is TRBJ2-4; perhaps D is TRBD1 or TRBD2 (5 bases each). Trimming shortened V by 3 bases and J by 6 bases, and 12 bases separated the two germline ends. This CDR3 is built from 14 residues. Germline assignment: CDR1 MDHEN and CDR2 SYDVKM. Written as DNA, the CDR3 is TGTGCCAGCAGTTTTATCCCGAGGGGAAACATTCAGTACTTC. Amino acid sequence: CASSFIPRGNIQYF.